The TCR beta chain described here comes from a study of response to subunit inactivated influenza vaccine. The J segment lost 7 bases and the V segment lost 5 bases, leaving 13 bases of the junction unmatched. This CDR3 is 14 amino acids long. From germline, CDR1 is DFQATT and CDR2 SNEGSKA (reference sequence). MiXCR was run by TCRdb on the RT-PCR reads, yielding one entry per CDR3 protein. The table records more than 500,000 distinct CDR3 sequences, over 9% of them present only once. These data also formed part of another study, on T cells expressing NK-cell markers. Turning to that study: The authors generated TCR beta cDNA through 5'RACE template switching with UMIs. Investigators obtained TCR beta repertoires from sorted CD3+CD56+NKG2C+, CD3+CD56+NKG2C- and CD3+CD56-NKG2C+ T cells. Eight donors were sequenced, seven testing HCMV-seropositive and one testing seronegative. Anti-gamma-delta TCR antibody use in several experiments restricted sorting to alpha-beta TCR T cells. Several donors likewise had their CD3+CD56-NKG2C+ fraction led by these clonotypes.

This TCR was sampled from a man in his fifties or sixties who received an inactivated influenza vaccine. V and J are TRBV20-1 and TRBJ1-2; TRBD1 matches at 7 bases. Sequencing used PBMCs from blood, obtained on the day of vaccination. CDR3 region: CSAPIRVQGSGYTF. The CDR3 DNA sequence: TGCAGTGCTCCGATTCGGGTACAGGGGTCTGGCTACACCTTC.